This is a list of T cell receptor beta chains from one sample in a study of blood T cell repertoires in COVID-19. Sequencing used immunoSEQ multiplex PCR; TCRdb keeps in-frame clones, though not all of them. The sample lists 150,000 to 200,000 clones, 88% occurring once. Sample: peripheral blood. Receptor source: a man aged 60 to 69 with acute or convalescent COVID-19. The CDR3 runs from the conserved cysteine through the conserved F or W. D genes are given only for firm matches. The size field is filled for only some rows; it gives once, few, many or a size class.

V gene: TRBV28
D gene: TRBD1
J gene: TRBJ1-4
clone size: -
CDR3 protein: CASSTGGSGEKLFF
CDR3 DNA: TGTGCCAGCAGTACAGGGGGCTCTGGTGAAAAACTGTTTTTT

V gene: TRBV27
D gene: TRBD1
J gene: TRBJ1-2
clone size: -
CDR3 protein: CASSFLDRSYGYTF
CDR3 DNA: TGTGCCAGCAGTTTTTTGGACAGGAGCTATGGCTACACCTTC

V gene: TRBV10-3
D gene: TRBD2
J gene: TRBJ2-1
clone size: -
CDR3 protein: CASSGLAGERDEQFF
CDR3 DNA: TGTGCCAGCTCGGGGCTAGCGGGAGAAAGAGATGAGCAGTTCTTC

V gene: TRBV11-2
D gene: -
J gene: TRBJ2-5
clone size: -
CDR3 protein: CASSLRRRETQYF
CDR3 DNA: TGTGCCAGCAGCTTGAGAAGGAGGGAGACCCAGTACTTC

V gene: TRBV12-5
D gene: -
J gene: TRBJ1-4
clone size: -
CDR3 protein: CASGLPRTAADREKLFF
CDR3 DNA: TGTGCTAGTGGTTTGCCTCGGACAGCGGCTGATCGTGAAAAACTGTTTTTT

V gene: TRBV12-3/TRBV12-4
D gene: TRBD1
J gene: TRBJ1-5
clone size: -
CDR3 protein: CASSRQGAQPQHF
CDR3 DNA: TGTGCCAGCAGCCGACAGGGGGCACAGCCCCAGCATTTT

V gene: TRBV6-1
D gene: -
J gene: TRBJ1-3
clone size: -
CDR3 protein: CASSDDSSGNTIYF
CDR3 DNA: TGTGCCAGCAGTGACGACTCCTCTGGAAACACCATATATTTT

V gene: TRBV3-1/TRBV3-2
D gene: TRBD2
J gene: TRBJ2-3
clone size: -
CDR3 protein: CASHRGSHLAGADTQYF
CDR3 DNA: TGTGCCAGCCACAGGGGAAGTCATCTAGCGGGAGCAGATACGCAGTATTTT

V gene: TRBV6-5
D gene: TRBD1
J gene: TRBJ1-1
clone size: -
CDR3 protein: CASSYSGDRNEAFF
CDR3 DNA: TGTGCCAGCAGTTACTCTGGGGACAGAAATGAAGCTTTCTTT

V gene: TRBV7-3
D gene: TRBD1
J gene: TRBJ1-1
clone size: -
CDR3 protein: CASSPGGTEAFF
CDR3 DNA: TGTGCCAGCAGCCCAGGGGGCACTGAAGCTTTCTTT

V gene: TRBV9
D gene: TRBD2
J gene: TRBJ2-1
clone size: -
CDR3 protein: CASSVRAGGSNEQFF
CDR3 DNA: TGTGCCAGCAGCGTGAGAGCGGGAGGAAGCAATGAGCAGTTCTTC

V gene: TRBV3-1/TRBV3-2
D gene: TRBD1
J gene: TRBJ1-1
clone size: few
CDR3 protein: CASSQAGQYTEAFF
CDR3 DNA: TGTGCCAGCAGCCAAGCGGGACAGTACACTGAAGCTTTCTTT

V gene: TRBV4-3
D gene: -
J gene: TRBJ1-6
clone size: -
CDR3 protein: CASSLQGNNSPLHF
CDR3 DNA: TGCGCCAGCAGCCTACAGGGAAATAATTCACCCCTCCACTTT

V gene: TRBV5-4
D gene: TRBD1
J gene: TRBJ2-1
clone size: -
CDR3 protein: CASSSIRDRVYNEQFF
CDR3 DNA: TGTGCCAGCAGCTCTATCAGAGACAGGGTCTACAATGAGCAGTTCTTC

V gene: TRBV7-2
D gene: TRBD1
J gene: TRBJ2-6
clone size: -
CDR3 protein: CASSPQGRRANVLTF
CDR3 DNA: TGTGCCAGCAGCCCACAGGGGCGAAGGGCCAACGTCCTGACTTTC

V gene: TRBV9
D gene: TRBD1
J gene: TRBJ1-2
clone size: -
CDR3 protein: CASSRDRGPLDYGYTF
CDR3 DNA: TGTGCCAGCAGCCGGGACAGGGGACCCCTCGACTATGGCTACACCTTC

V gene: TRBV3-1/TRBV3-2
D gene: -
J gene: TRBJ1-1
clone size: -
CDR3 protein: CASSPLGTVNTEAFF
CDR3 DNA: TGTGCCAGCAGCCCGCTAGGGACTGTGAACACTGAAGCTTTCTTT

V gene: TRBV3-1/TRBV3-2
D gene: TRBD1
J gene: TRBJ2-4
clone size: -
CDR3 protein: CASRLQGERAIRKSLAKNIQYF
CDR3 DNA: TGTGCCAGCAGACTCCAGGGGGAACGAGCTATAAGGAAGTCCTTAGCCAAAAACATTCAGTACTTC

V gene: TRBV25-1
D gene: TRBD1
J gene: TRBJ1-5
clone size: -
CDR3 protein: CASRDRGNQPQHF
CDR3 DNA: TGTGCCAGCAGAGACAGGGGCAATCAGCCCCAGCATTTT

V gene: TRBV30
D gene: -
J gene: TRBJ1-4
clone size: -
CDR3 protein: CAWSTGSTNEKLFF
CDR3 DNA: TGTGCCTGGAGTACAGGGAGCACTAATGAAAAACTGTTTTTT

V gene: TRBV4-2
D gene: -
J gene: TRBJ2-5
clone size: -
CDR3 protein: CASSPGVSQETQYF
CDR3 DNA: TGTGCCAGTTCCCCAGGGGTATCCCAAGAGACCCAGTACTTC

V gene: TRBV7-2
D gene: -
J gene: TRBJ2-5
clone size: once
CDR3 protein: CASSPNTRVQETQYF
CDR3 DNA: TGTGCCAGCAGCCCGAACACCCGGGTTCAAGAGACCCAGTACTTC